These 29 T cell receptor beta chains share one sample of origin, sequenced in a study of T-cell reconstitution after alpha-beta-depleted transplantation in children. A library of TCRbeta sequences, prepared with unique molecular identifiers, was generated. TCRdb itself ran the PCR reads through MiXCR, one entry per CDR3 protein. Of approximately 980,000 distinct CDR3 sequences detected, roughly 29% appear once; the ten largest clones hold 28%. The sample was PBMCs, mostly from graft donor cells, taken 360 days after TCRalphabeta/CD19-depleted stem cell transplant. The source of these receptors is a boy less than two years old who had a stem cell transplant for SCID, so the T cells may come from the graft donor.

This sequence joins TRBV6-5 and TRBJ2-1, with D perhaps matching TRBD1 or TRBD2 (5 bases each). Germline V gene data show CDR1 as MNHEY and CDR2 as SVGAGI. V was shortened by 8 bases and J by 15 bases, with 20 bases between the two germline ends. The CDR3 consists of 12 residues. The CDR3 DNA is TGTGCCAGCTGCAGTGGGGAGCAGGGTCCGTTCTTC. This encodes CASCSGEQGPFF.

This clonotype has ten or more counts. The genes are TRBV5-1 and TRBJ2-1; no definite D call. Germline loops: CDR1 SGHRS, CDR2 YFSETQ. The V and J ends lost 3 bases and 5 bases respectively, with 6 bases between them. This CDR3 contains 12 residues. The CDR3 is CASSSVNNEQFF. In nucleotides, the CDR3 is TGCGCCAGCAGCTCAGTCAACAATGAGCAGTTCTTC.

The chain carries TRBV12-3 or TRBV12-4 and TRBJ2-1, with D possibly being TRBD2 (5 bases). The CDR3 runs 13 residues. Between the trimmed V and J ends, which lost 4 bases and 9 bases, there was a span of 13 bases. CDR3 region: CASSYAGPSEQFF. The CDR3 nucleotides are TGTGCCAGCAGTTACGCGGGCCCCAGTGAGCAGTTCTTC.

The genes are TRBV12-3 or TRBV12-4 and TRBJ2-2, with D unclear. The length of the CDR3 is 16 residues. V dropped 2 bases and J dropped 8 bases, with 18 bases sitting between them. The CDR3 spells CASSLKSVGTPGELFF. In DNA, the CDR3 is TGTGCCAGCAGTTTAAAGTCCGTCGGTACACCAGGGGAGCTGTTTTTT.

This clonotype was seen once. Here the CDR3 DNA reads TGTGCCAGCAGTCCCCGGGTCGAGCAGTTCTTC. This gives the protein CASSPRVEQFF. The J gene is TRBJ2-1, the V gene TRBV12-3 or TRBV12-4; D not certain. V shed 5 bases and J shed 10 bases, with 9 bases lying between them. This CDR3 has 11 residues.

The table lists this clonotype with many counts. In nucleotides, the CDR3 is TGTGCCAGCAGCTTAACGGTGGGTGGGACTGAAGCTTTCTTT. As protein: CASSLTVGGTEAFF. The chain has TRBV7-6 and TRBJ1-1; D unclear. The CDR3 is 14 residues long. Germline V gives CDR1 SGHVS, CDR2 FNYEAQ. V was pared by 2 bases and J by 5 bases, with 12 bases between.

The chain has TRBV27 and TRBJ2-2; D unclear. V lost 1 base and J lost 0, with 9 bases in between. CDR1 and CDR2 (germline): MNHEY, SMNVEV (reference sequence). The CDR3 sequence is 16 residues long. The CDR3 is CASSLYTHPNTGELFF. The CDR3 coding sequence is TGTGCCAGCAGTTTATATACCCATCCGAACACCGGGGAGCTGTTTTTT.

This clonotype has only a few counts. The chain employs TRBV20-1 and TRBJ2-3; perhaps TRBD1 as D (5 bases). The CDR3 length is 14 residues. The germline gives CDR1 DFQATT, CDR2 SNEGSKA (reference sequence). Trimming took off 5 bases at V and 0 bases at J, with 12 bases between the two ends. The CDR3 DNA follows: TGCAGTGCTCTCCCAGGGTGGAGCACAGATACGCAGTATTTT. Its translation is CSALPGWSTDTQYF.

This clonotype was seen just once. This chain uses TRBV5-1 with TRBJ2-7, with D perhaps given as TRBD1 or TRBD2 (5 bases each). Trimming pared 3 bases from V and 4 bases from J, leaving 11 bases between. This CDR3 is 13 amino acids long. CDR1 and CDR2 from the germline V gene are SGHRS and YFSETQ. CDR3 protein: CASSSVGDYEQYF. The CDR3 nucleotides are TGCGCCAGCAGCTCGGTGGGGGATTACGAGCAGTACTTC.

The chain links TRBV7-6 to TRBJ2-7; 12 nucleotides agree with TRBD2. The CDR3 length is 16 residues. V gave up 5 bases and J gave up 0 bases; unmatched junction bases: 5. Germline V gene data show CDR1 as SGHVS and CDR2 as FNYEAQ. Here the CDR3 DNA reads TGTGCCAGCAGCCCACCTAGCGGGGGGGGCTCCTACGAGCAGTACTTC. The encoded protein is CASSPPSGGGSYEQYF.

This clonotype was seen only a few times. The V gene is TRBV2, the J gene TRBJ2-7, with 10 positions matching TRBD2. Germline loops: CDR1 SNHLY, CDR2 FYNNEI. The CDR3 runs to 14 residues. V lost 6 bases to trimming and J lost 6 bases; unmatched junction nucleotides: 8. The CDR3 region is CASRGRGTSAEQYF. The CDR3 nucleotides read TGTGCCAGCAGGGGTCGGGGGACTAGCGCCGAGCAGTACTTC.

This clonotype was observed a handful of times. The chain is built from TRBV7-9 and TRBJ1-3; no clear D gene. The CDR3 is 17 residues long. V gave up 5 bases and J gave up 0 bases, with 17 bases separating them. The germline CDR1 and CDR2 sequences are SEHNR and FQNEAQ (reference sequence). Here the CDR3 reads CASSDTRPLLSGNTIYF. CDR3 in DNA: TGTGCCAGCAGCGATACTCGACCCCTTCTCTCTGGAAACACCATATATTTT.

The CDR3 DNA is TGTGCCAGCAGCTCCTTAAGGACAGGGGGTCGGGGACTGAACACCGGGGAGCTGTTTTTT. Protein: CASSSLRTGGRGLNTGELFF. The chain links TRBV11-2 to TRBJ2-2, with 10 nucleotides matching TRBD1. The germline CDR1 and CDR2 sequences are SGHAT and FQNNGV. This CDR3 is built from 20 residues. V shed 4 bases and J 1 base; nucleotides not matched to a gene: 15.

The chain is built from TRBV6-2 or TRBV6-3 and TRBJ2-1, with unresolved D. Germline V CDR1 and CDR2: MNHEY, SVGEGT. V lost 0 bases and J lost 7, with 7 bases in between. CDR3 size: 13 residues. The CDR3 DNA reads as TGTGCCAGCAGTTACTCGATGGTTAATGAGCAGTTCTTC. Encoded protein: CASSYSMVNEQFF.

V and J are TRBV7-9 and TRBJ2-3; D gene unclear. Germline V gene data show CDR1 as SEHNR and CDR2 as FQNEAQ (reference sequence). With 3 bases removed from V and 3 bases from J, the gap between germline ends came to 13 bases. The CDR3 loop spans 15 amino acids. For the CDR3, the DNA is TGTGCCAGCAGCTTTTTCCCGGGTACGACAGATACGCAGTATTTT. Protein sequence: CASSFFPGTTDTQYF.

This clonotype has just a few counts. This chain connects TRBV4-2 to TRBJ2-3, with 7 bases fitting TRBD2. CDR1 LGHNA and CDR2 YNFKEQ come from the germline V gene. The V gene end was trimmed by 0 bases and the J gene end by 4 bases; junction bases not matched to a gene: 7. The CDR3 spans 16 residues. In DNA, the CDR3 is TGTGCCAGCAGCCAAGATCAGCGGGGTGGGGCAGATACGCAGTATTTT. The encoded protein is CASSQDQRGGADTQYF.

This clonotype was counted a few times. The chain carries TRBV29-1 and TRBJ1-3, with unresolved D. Germline CDR1 and CDR2: SQVTM and ANQGSEA. V dropped 4 bases and J dropped 0 bases, with 19 bases sitting between them. There are 17 residues in the CDR3. The CDR3 DNA sequence: TGCAGCGTTGTGAATTCAGGCGAAACCCCCTCTGGAAACACCATATATTTT. This encodes CSVVNSGETPSGNTIYF.

The table lists this clonotype with many counts. The CDR3 nucleotides are TGCGCCAGCAGCCCACTCGACAATGAGCAGTTCTTC. It translates to CASSPLDNEQFF. The chain carries TRBV4-1 and TRBJ2-1; D gene uncertain. Trimming removed 4 bases from V and 5 bases from J, with 6 bases in between. The CDR3 loop spans 12 amino acids. CDR1 is MGHRA, CDR2 YSYEKL, per germline.

The J gene is TRBJ1-1, the V gene TRBV6-5, with 9 positions matching TRBD1. Germline values: CDR1 MNHEY, CDR2 SVGAGI. The CDR3 covers 16 residues. Unmatched junction bases numbered 7, after V lost 2 bases and J lost 3 bases. The CDR3 loop reads CASSYGTGFFDTEAFF. The DNA of the CDR3 is TGTGCCAGCAGTTACGGGACAGGGTTTTTCGACACTGAAGCTTTCTTT.

This clonotype appeared many times. The chain joins TRBV28 to TRBJ2-3; D is possibly TRBD1 or TRBD2 (5 bases each). Germline CDR1 MDHEN, CDR2 SYDVKM. The CDR3 spans 13 residues. With 6 bases removed from V and 6 bases from J, the gap between germline ends came to 13 bases. The CDR3 DNA sequence: TGTGCCAGCAGAGAGGGGAACAGGGATACGCAGTATTTT. Its translation: CASREGNRDTQYF.

The V and J genes are TRBV3-1 and TRBJ2-2, with 7 bases identical to TRBD1. Per germline, CDR1 LGHDT and CDR2 YNNKEL (reference sequence). This CDR3 has 15 amino acids. The trim removed 4 bases at V and 1 base at J, leaving 3 bases unmatched. CDR3 region: CASSRNRGNTGELFF. The CDR3 coding sequence is TGTGCCAGCAGCCGAAACAGGGGGAACACCGGGGAGCTGTTTTTT.

This chain joins TRBV5-1 and TRBJ2-3; D is possibly TRBD2 (5 bases). Trimming stripped 2 bases from V and 4 bases from J, with 11 bases between. This CDR3 contains 14 residues. Germline CDR1 SGHRS, CDR2 YFSETQ. The chain's CDR3 is CASSFVGMADTQYF. CDR3 nucleotide sequence: TGCGCCAGCAGCTTCGTCGGGATGGCAGATACGCAGTATTTT.

The table lists this clonotype with a few counts. The chain couples TRBV28 to TRBJ2-6, with D uncertain. Germline assignment: CDR1 MDHEN and CDR2 SYDVKM. Deletions cut 5 bases from V and 1 base from J, with 9 bases between. This CDR3 contains 15 residues. The CDR3 region has the DNA TGTGCCAGCAGTCCGGACGGATCTGGGGCCAACGTCCTGACTTTC. This codes for CASSPDGSGANVLTF.

This clonotype has just a few counts. Mismatch with germline at one junction end may stem from a read error. The rearrangement links TRBV28 to TRBJ1-2; D gene uncertain. CDR1 and CDR2 (germline): MDHEN, SYDVKM. This CDR3 has 12 amino acids. CDR3 bases: TGTGCCAGCAGTTCGTCCAACTCTGGCTACACCTTC. It yields the protein CASSSSNSGYTF.

This clonotype turned up a few times. The genes are TRBV2 and TRBJ2-4; possibly TRBD1 for D (6 bases). V dropped 2 bases and J dropped 8 bases, with 19 bases sitting between them. In germline, CDR1 is SNHLY, CDR2 FYNNEI. This CDR3 has 16 residues. This chain's CDR3 is CASSEPRTAEGDIQYF. The DNA for the CDR3 is TGTGCCAGCAGTGAACCCCGGACAGCCGAGGGGGACATTCAGTACTTC.

This clonotype was detected many times. CDR3 coding DNA: TGCGCCAGCAGCTTTAGAAGTTCCACAGATACGCAGTATTTT. It translates to CASSFRSSTDTQYF. This chain joins TRBV5-1 and TRBJ2-3; D is uncertain. Per germline, CDR1 SGHRS and CDR2 YFSETQ. The CDR3 runs to 14 residues. Trimming shortened V by 2 bases and J by 2 bases, and 9 bases separated the two germline ends. The full variable domain, completed using reference TRBV5-1 and TRBJ2-3, is KAGVTQTPRYLIKTRGQQVTLSCSPISGHRSVSWYQQTPGQGLQFLFEYFSETQRNKGNFPGRFSGRQFSNSRSEMNVSTLELGDSALYLCASSFRSSTDTQYFGPGTRLTVL.

This clonotype has more than one count but fewer than ten. The V call is TRBV5-1, the J call TRBJ2-1; D unresolved. Trimming cost V 2 bases and J 5 bases, with 8 bases left between them. Germline loops: CDR1 SGHRS, CDR2 YFSETQ. This CDR3 contains 13 residues. The CDR3 coding sequence is TGCGCCAGCAGCTTTATCCCTAACAATGAGCAGTTCTTC. It translates to CASSFIPNNEQFF.

The chain recombines TRBV29-1 with TRBJ2-1; D perhaps matches TRBD2 (5 bases). This CDR3 comprises 10 residues. Trimming shortened V by 8 bases and J by 7 bases, and 9 bases separated the two germline ends. In germline, CDR1 is SQVTM, CDR2 ANQGSEA. Written as DNA, the CDR3 is TGCAGCACCGGGGTGAATGAGCAGTTCTTC. This codes for CSTGVNEQFF.

This rearrangement joins TRBV20-1 to TRBJ2-7; D possibly corresponds to TRBD1 (7 bases). This CDR3 has 12 residues. In germline, CDR1 is DFQATT, CDR2 SNEGSKA (reference sequence). Trimming took off 3 bases at V and 6 bases at J, with 12 bases between the two ends. The CDR3 nucleotides are TGCAGTGCTAGGGAGGGGGCGAGCGAGCAGTACTTC. Translation: CSAREGASEQYF.